This T cell receptor (beta chain) stems from a study of blood T cells in healthy people across ages. CDR3 size: 18 residues. The germline V and J ends were trimmed by 1 base and 0 bases, with 18 bases remaining between them. Germline CDR1 SGHTA, CDR2 FQGNSA. Investigators took roughly 9.5 milliliters of peripheral blood from every donor. A second PCR of 7 to 11 cycles used a sample-barcoded 5' primer and a J-beta primer mix. Every sample gave at least 2.5 million paired-end reads containing CDR3. A single record per CDR3 protein comes from TCRdb applying MiXCR to the 5' RACE reads. The profile shows fewer than 2 million distinct CDR3 sequences, more than 35% of them singletons.

The source of this sequence is a human donor in good health. The chain recombines TRBV7-2 with TRBJ1-2, with D maybe TRBD1 (6 bases). The sequenced sample was blood. This CDR3 reads CASSLGGSRGWANYGYTF. CDR3 coding DNA: TGTGCCAGCAGCTTAGGGGGATCAAGGGGGTGGGCTAACTATGGCTACACCTTC.